This record concerns one TCR beta chain sequence. Its target is unknown. Regarding treatment: oral pan-JAK inhibitor, 5-10 mg twice daily. The data belong to a study of CD8+ T cells in alopecia areata. Overall study results and limits: Scalp clonality decreased significantly with tofacitinib, and so did expanded CD8+ clones among the top 100.

Extraction and reverse transcription of RNA yielded cDNA as the sequencing template. TCRdb's table, derived via immunoSEQ multiplex PCR, lists solely in-frame clones and lacks some. The data contain around 100,000 clones, about 71% of them seen just once; the ten biggest clones take up roughly 17%. Germline V gene lookup returns CDR1 MDHEN and CDR2 SYDVKM. V shed 2 bases and J shed 2 bases, with 7 bases lying between them. This CDR3 has 13 residues. This sequence was found in a human donor with alopecia areata. Sequences were derived from CD8+ T cells sorted from blood, sampled at approximately week 44, from a patient treated with tofacitinib. The V gene is TRBV28, the J gene TRBJ2-7; D remains unclear. This CDR3 is CASSLGLTYEQYF. CDR3 sequence (DNA): TGTGCCAGCAGTTTAGGTTTAACCTACGAGCAGTACTTC.